This T cell receptor beta chain was identified in a study of cytomegalovirus exposure and HLA in healthy donors. Study results and limitations: The study flagged some 170 TCR beta chains as cytomegalovirus-associated.

Of note for this clone: Its antigen is as yet unknown.

Both 60 Vbeta primers and 13 Jbeta primers went into the PCR. Here immunoSEQ multiplex PCR was the method, and the copy in TCRdb shows in-frame clones only, minus some. The data hold approximately 150,000 clones, with about four fifths observed a single time. CDR3 size: 12 residues. In germline, CDR1 is SNHLY, CDR2 FYNNEI. V lost 2 bases to trimming and J lost 6 bases, with 4 bases between them. The genes are TRBV2 and TRBJ2-2; no clear D. The receptor's source is a woman aged 40 to 50 in good health and CMV-seropositive. Input material: PBMCs. CDR3 nucleotides: TGTGCCAGCAGTGAATTCTCCGGGGAGCTGTTTTTT. Protein sequence: CASSEFSGELFF. The variable domain in full, completed from reference TRBV2 and TRBJ2-2, reads EPEVTQTPSHQVTQMGQEVILRCVPISNHLYFYWYRQILGQKVEFLVSFYNNEISEKSEIFDDQFSVERPDGSNFTLKIRSTKLEDSAMYFCASSEFSGELFFGEGSRLTVL.